The T cell receptor (beta chain) described here comes from a study of blood T cell repertoires in COVID-19. The wider study: Samples came from the United States, Italy and Spain, spanning acute and convalescent COVID-19. Sources were T cells, B-cell-depleted T cells, or PBMCs; the material itself was cDNA or gDNA.

CDR1 and CDR2 (germline): LNHDA, SQIVND (reference sequence). The CDR3 spans 12 residues. Original analysis: For nucleated cells, counts were estimated from reference gene primer amplification. Only in-frame clones appear in the TCRdb table, and some are missing; sequencing was by immunoSEQ multiplex PCR. V and J calls and clone size are as listed in that table; D and trimming were resolved from the DNA. The sample shows around 200,000 clones, roughly 90% of them seen only once. This clone was seen once. The specimen was peripheral blood. V usage is TRBV19 and J usage is TRBJ2-5; TRBD1 agrees at 7 bases. This sequence originates from a man over 45 with acute or convalescent COVID-19. CDR3 nucleotide sequence: TGTGCAACCACAGACAGGGAAGAGACCCAGTACTTC. Translation: CATTDREETQYF. The variable domain in full, completed from reference TRBV19 and TRBJ2-5, reads DGGITQSPKYLFRKEGQNVTLSCEQNLNHDAMYWYRQDPGQGLRLIYYSQIVNDFQKGDIAEGYSVSREKKESFPLTVTSAQKNPTAFYLCATTDREETQYFGPGTRLLVL.